The entry that follows covers one TCR beta chain sequence. CDR3 length: 15 residues. Germline lookup yields CDR1 MNHEY and CDR2 SMNVEV (reference sequence). Trimming left V 2 bases short and J 4 bases short, with 12 bases between. Using immunoSEQ multiplex PCR, the repertoire was profiled, and TCRdb retains in-frame clones only, with some absent. Of roughly 48,000 clones in the sample, roughly 90% were seen once. The record originates from a study of control samples from healthy donors and cancer patients. The sequence was collected from a woman between 40 and 55 years old with head and neck cancer. J is TRBJ1-3 and V is TRBV27; possibly TRBD1 for D (6 bases). Sequencing used PBMCs. The CDR3 DNA follows: TGTGCCAGCAGTTTACGGGGGGCTCGAGGAAACACCATATATTTT. This gives the protein CASSLRGARGNTIYF.